Listed here are 5 T cell receptor beta chains from one sample, sequenced in a study of blood T cell repertoires in COVID-19. Assay used: immunoSEQ multiplex PCR; TCRdb lists only in-frame clones, some missing. The table has around 150,000 clones, roughly nine tenths seen once. The material sequenced was peripheral blood. All receptors derive from a man in his sixties with active or convalescent COVID-19.

In its sample, this clone was seen once. The chain uses TRBV10-3 and TRBJ1-6; maybe TRBD1 (6 bases). Germline V CDR1 and CDR2: ENHRY, SYGVKD. Trimming took 7 bases from V and 5 from J, leaving 15 bases between them. The CDR3 spans 15 residues. The CDR3 coding sequence is TGTGCCATCAATGCAGGGGTCACCAATAATTCACCCCTCCACTTT. It encodes CAINAGVTNNSPLHF.

The rearrangement uses TRBV10-1 and TRBJ2-3, with TRBD2 matching over 8 bases. The CDR3 runs 12 residues. V dropped 3 bases and J dropped 8; count of bases not matched to a gene: 1. CDR1 is WNHNN, CDR2 SYGVQD, per germline (reference sequence). The CDR3 is CASSDTSGTQYF. The CDR3 DNA sequence: TGCGCCAGCAGTGACACTAGCGGTACGCAGTATTTT.

This clone was detected a few times. The chain is built from TRBV19 and TRBJ1-1; no clear D gene. CDR1 LNHDA and CDR2 SQIVND come from the germline V gene (reference sequence). This CDR3 has 12 residues. V lost 5 bases, J lost 5 bases, and 9 bases lay in between. The CDR3 reads CASSSLATEAFF. CDR3 nucleotides: TGTGCCAGTAGTTCCCTTGCGACTGAAGCTTTCTTT.

The rearrangement links TRBV27 to TRBJ1-6; D may be TRBD1 (5 bases). The V end lost 7 bases, the J end lost 7 bases, and 14 bases lay between the germline ends. Germline CDR1 is MNHEY and CDR2 is SMNVEV (reference sequence). The CDR3 runs to 14 residues. CDR3 residues: CASTPRGYNSPLHF. The CDR3 nucleotides read TGTGCCAGCACCCCCCGGGGGTACAATTCACCCCTCCACTTT.

J is TRBJ1-1 and V is TRBV5-4, with 8 bases matching TRBD1. Germline CDR1 is SGHNT and CDR2 is YYREEE (reference sequence). The CDR3 is 15 residues long. V gave up 2 bases and J gave up 4 bases; unmatched junction bases: 7. The CDR3 protein is CASSFLGQGLTEAFF. DNA of the CDR3: TGTGCCAGCAGCTTCCTTGGACAGGGCCTCACTGAAGCTTTCTTT.